The 7 T cell receptor beta chains below were found in one sample sequenced in a study of blood T cell repertoires in COVID-19. TCRdb's copy holds only in-frame clones and misses some; the assay was immunoSEQ multiplex PCR. The sample has more than 75,000 clones; around 83% are singletons. Sequences were obtained from peripheral blood. The receptors derive from a man aged 55 to 70 with acute or convalescent COVID-19.

This clone was observed a few times. The V and J genes are TRBV29-1 and TRBJ2-2; TRBD1 aligns across 7 bases. J lost 5 bases, V lost 4 bases, and 7 bases had no gene match. This CDR3 is 14 amino acids long. CDR1 and CDR2 from the germline V gene are SQVTM and ANQGSEA. The CDR3 region is CSVGNRGGTGELFF. The CDR3 bases are TGCAGCGTTGGTAACAGGGGTGGAACCGGGGAGCTGTTTTTT.

V usage is TRBV3-1 (or the pseudogene TRBV3-2) and J usage is TRBJ2-5, with a weak D call TRBD1 (5 bases). This CDR3 has 18 residues. V lost 1 base to trimming and J lost 5 bases, with 23 bases between them. Per germline, CDR1 LGHDT and CDR2 YNNKEL (reference sequence). The CDR3 DNA reads TGTGCCAGCAGCCAAGTGATTGGTCCAGGGCTTAGTAGGGAGACCCAGTACTTC. Its translation: CASSQVIGPGLSRETQYF.

The chain recombines TRBV30 with TRBJ1-6; possibly TRBD1 for D (6 bases). Trimming took off 0 bases at V and 7 bases at J, with 19 bases between the two ends. The CDR3 is 17 residues long. The germline CDR1 and CDR2 sequences are GTSNPN and SVGIG (reference sequence). This CDR3 reads CAWSVVRDIRGNSPLHF. CDR3 sequence (DNA): TGTGCCTGGAGTGTCGTCCGGGACATCCGAGGGAATTCACCCCTCCACTTT.

This sequence joins TRBV6-5 and TRBJ1-3; D unresolved. Trimming took off 6 bases at V and 3 bases at J, with 9 bases between the two ends. The CDR3 consists of 13 residues. The germline V gene has CDR1 MNHEY and CDR2 SVGAGI. CDR3 amino acids: CASRLASGNTIYF. For the CDR3, the DNA is TGTGCCAGCAGGCTGGCCAGTGGAAACACCATATATTTT.

The chain has TRBV15 and TRBJ2-7, with D hard to call. This CDR3 has 12 residues. Trimming left V 1 base short and J 3 bases short, with 4 bases between. The germline gives CDR1 LNHNV, CDR2 YYDKDF (reference sequence). In DNA, the CDR3 is TGTGCCACCAGCAGAGGTAACTACGAGCAGTACTTC. It codes for CATSRGNYEQYF.

This clone was recorded once. The genes are TRBV27 and TRBJ2-7, with 7 nucleotides matching TRBD1. The CDR3 sequence is 16 residues long. Trimming took 8 bases from V and 4 from J; bases not matched to a gene: 17. Germline values: CDR1 MNHEY, CDR2 SMNVEV (reference sequence). The CDR3: CASRTTFRQGAYEQYF. CDR3 nucleotide sequence: TGTGCCAGCCGCACGACCTTTCGACAGGGTGCGTACGAGCAGTACTTC.

This sequence joins TRBV28 and TRBJ2-5; D not resolved. The V gene lost 6 bases and the J gene lost 0 bases, with 14 bases spanning the gap. The germline CDR1 and CDR2 sequences are MDHEN and SYDVKM. The CDR3 has 15 amino acids. The CDR3 region has the DNA TGTGCCAGCAGCTCCCAAGAGCATGACCAAGAGACCCAGTACTTC. This sequence encodes CASSSQEHDQETQYF.